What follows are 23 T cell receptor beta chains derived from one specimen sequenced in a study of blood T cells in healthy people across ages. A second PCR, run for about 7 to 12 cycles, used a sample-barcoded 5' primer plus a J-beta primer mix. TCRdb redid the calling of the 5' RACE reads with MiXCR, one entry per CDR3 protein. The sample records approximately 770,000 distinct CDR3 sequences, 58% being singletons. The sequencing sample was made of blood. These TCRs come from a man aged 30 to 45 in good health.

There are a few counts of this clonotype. The CDR3 nucleotides are TGTGCCAGCAGCCCGACTAGCGGGGAAGAGACCCAGTACTTC. Protein sequence: CASSPTSGEETQYF. The V gene is TRBV9, the J gene TRBJ2-5; TRBD2 aligns across 11 bases. Germline V CDR1 and CDR2: SGDLS, YYNGEE. Trimming at V came to 4 bases and at J to 3 bases, leaving 2 bases not matched to a gene. This CDR3 has 14 amino acids.

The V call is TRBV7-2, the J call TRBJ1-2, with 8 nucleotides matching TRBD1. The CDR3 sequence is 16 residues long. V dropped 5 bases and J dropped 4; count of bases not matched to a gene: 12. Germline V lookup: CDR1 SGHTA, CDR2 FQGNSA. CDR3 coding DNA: TGTGCCAGCAGCCCCGGGGGGGACAGGCTTTTCTATGGCTACACCTTC. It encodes CASSPGGDRLFYGYTF.

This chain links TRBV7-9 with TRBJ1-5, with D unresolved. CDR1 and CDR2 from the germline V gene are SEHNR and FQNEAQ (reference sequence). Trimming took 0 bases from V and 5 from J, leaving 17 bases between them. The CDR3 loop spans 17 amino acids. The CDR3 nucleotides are TGTGCCAGCAGCTTAGCCGGCGGCGGCGGGGTGGATCAGCCCCAGCATTTT. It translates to CASSLAGGGGVDQPQHF. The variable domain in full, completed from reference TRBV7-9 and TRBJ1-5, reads DTGVSQNPRHKITKRGQNVTFRCDPISEHNRLYWYRQTLGQGPEFLTYFQNEAQLEKSRLLSDRFSAERPKGSFSTLEIQRTEQGDSAMYLCASSLAGGGGVDQPQHFGDGTRLSIL.

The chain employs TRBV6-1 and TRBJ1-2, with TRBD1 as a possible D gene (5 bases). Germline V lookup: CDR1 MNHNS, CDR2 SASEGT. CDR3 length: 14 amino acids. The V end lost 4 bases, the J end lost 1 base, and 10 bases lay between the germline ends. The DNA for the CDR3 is TGTGCCAGCAGTGGAGGGACGGTTAACTATGGCTACACCTTC. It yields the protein CASSGGTVNYGYTF.

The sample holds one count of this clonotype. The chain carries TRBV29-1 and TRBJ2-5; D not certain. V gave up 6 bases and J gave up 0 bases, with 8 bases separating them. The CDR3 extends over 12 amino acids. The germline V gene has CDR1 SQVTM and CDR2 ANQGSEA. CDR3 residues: CSVYRDQETQYF. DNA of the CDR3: TGCAGCGTCTACCGAGACCAAGAGACCCAGTACTTC.

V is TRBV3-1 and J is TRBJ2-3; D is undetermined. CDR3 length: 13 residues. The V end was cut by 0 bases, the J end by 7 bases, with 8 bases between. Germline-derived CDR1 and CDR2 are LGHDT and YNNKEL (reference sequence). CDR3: CASSQDLINTQYF. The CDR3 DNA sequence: TGTGCCAGCAGCCAAGATCTGATAAATACGCAGTATTTT.

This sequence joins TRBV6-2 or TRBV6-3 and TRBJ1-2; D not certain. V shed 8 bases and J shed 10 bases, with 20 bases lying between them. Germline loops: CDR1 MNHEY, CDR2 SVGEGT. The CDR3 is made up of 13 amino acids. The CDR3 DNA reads TGTGCCAGCGGCCGTTCAGGATTTCAGGTCTACACCTTC. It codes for CASGRSGFQVYTF.

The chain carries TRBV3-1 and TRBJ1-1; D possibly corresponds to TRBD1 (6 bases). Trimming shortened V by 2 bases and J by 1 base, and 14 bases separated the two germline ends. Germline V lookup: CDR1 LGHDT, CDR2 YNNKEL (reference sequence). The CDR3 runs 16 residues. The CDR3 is CASSQNPRGSNTEAFF. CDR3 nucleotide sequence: TGTGCCAGCAGCCAAAACCCGAGGGGGTCGAACACTGAAGCTTTCTTT.

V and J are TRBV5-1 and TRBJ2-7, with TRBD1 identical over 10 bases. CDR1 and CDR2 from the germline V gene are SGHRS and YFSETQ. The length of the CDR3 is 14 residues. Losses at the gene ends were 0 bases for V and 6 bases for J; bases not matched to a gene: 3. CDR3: CASSLGQGAIEQYF. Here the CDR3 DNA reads TGCGCCAGCAGCTTGGGACAGGGGGCTATCGAGCAGTACTTC. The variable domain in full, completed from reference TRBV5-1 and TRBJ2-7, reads KAGVTQTPRYLIKTRGQQVTLSCSPISGHRSVSWYQQTPGQGLQFLFEYFSETQRNKGNFPGRFSGRQFSNSRSEMNVSTLELGDSALYLCASSLGQGAIEQYFGPGTRLTVT.

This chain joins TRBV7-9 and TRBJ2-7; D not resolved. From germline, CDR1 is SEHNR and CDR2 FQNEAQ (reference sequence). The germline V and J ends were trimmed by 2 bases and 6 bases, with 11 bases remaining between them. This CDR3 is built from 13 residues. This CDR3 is CASSLSSAREQYF. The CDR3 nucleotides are TGTGCCAGCAGCTTATCATCGGCGCGCGAGCAGTACTTC.

The DNA of the CDR3 is TGTGCCAGCAGCTCCATACTAGAGGAGACCCAGTACTTC. Protein product: CASSSILEETQYF. The chain combines TRBV11-1 with TRBJ2-5; weak D call: TRBD2 (5 bases). Germline-derived CDR1 and CDR2 are SGHAT and FQDESV (reference sequence). The ends were cut back, 4 bases at V and 5 bases at J, with 11 bases in the middle. The CDR3 totals 13 residues. The full variable domain, its missing parts supplied by reference TRBV11-1 and TRBJ2-5, is EAEVAQSPRYKITEKSQAVAFWCDPISGHATLYWYRQILGQGPELLVQFQDESVVDDSQLPKDRFSAERLKGVDSTLKIQPAELGDSAMYLCASSSILEETQYFGPGTRLLVL.

This CDR3 reads CASSRGEGSYEQYF. The CDR3 DNA is TGTGCCAGCAGCCGAGGGGAGGGGAGCTACGAGCAGTACTTC. The chain links TRBV13 to TRBJ2-7; 7 bases match TRBD2. Germline CDR1 is PRHDT and CDR2 is FYEKMQ (reference sequence). V lost 5 bases and J lost 3; bases outside the gene matches: 7. CDR3 length: 14 amino acids.

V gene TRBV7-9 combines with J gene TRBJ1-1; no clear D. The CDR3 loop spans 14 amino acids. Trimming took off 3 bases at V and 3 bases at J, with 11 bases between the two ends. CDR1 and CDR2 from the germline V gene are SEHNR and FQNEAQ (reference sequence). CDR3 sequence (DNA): TGTGCCAGCAGCTTCGCGGGAGGCTACACTGAAGCTTTCTTT. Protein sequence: CASSFAGGYTEAFF.

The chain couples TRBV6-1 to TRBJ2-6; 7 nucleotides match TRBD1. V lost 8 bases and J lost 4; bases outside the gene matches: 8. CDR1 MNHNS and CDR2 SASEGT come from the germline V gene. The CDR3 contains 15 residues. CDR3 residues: CASSTDRSGANVLTF. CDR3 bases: TGTGCCAGCTCTACGGACAGGTCCGGGGCCAACGTCCTGACTTTC.

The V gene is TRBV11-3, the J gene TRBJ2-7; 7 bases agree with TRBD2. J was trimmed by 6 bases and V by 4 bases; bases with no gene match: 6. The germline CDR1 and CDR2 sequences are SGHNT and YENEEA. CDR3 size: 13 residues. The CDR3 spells CASSSLWEGEQYF. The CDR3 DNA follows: TGTGCCAGCAGCTCGCTCTGGGAGGGCGAGCAGTACTTC.

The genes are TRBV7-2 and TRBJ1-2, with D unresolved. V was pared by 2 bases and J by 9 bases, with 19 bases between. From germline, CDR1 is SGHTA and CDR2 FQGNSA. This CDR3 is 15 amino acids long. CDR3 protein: CASSLSPTQSFSYTF. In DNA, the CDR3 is TGTGCCAGCAGCTTATCCCCTACTCAGAGTTTTAGCTACACCTTC.

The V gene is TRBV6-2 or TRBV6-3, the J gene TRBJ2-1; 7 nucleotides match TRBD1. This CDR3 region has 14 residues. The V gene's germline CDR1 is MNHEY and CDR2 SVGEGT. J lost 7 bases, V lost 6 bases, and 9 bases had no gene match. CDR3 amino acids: CASRHPGGHNEQFF. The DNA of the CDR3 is TGTGCCAGCAGACACCCAGGGGGTCATAATGAGCAGTTCTTC.

The CDR3 loop reads CASLHRTEAPYEAFF. CDR3 DNA sequence: TGTGCCAGCTTACATAGGACGGAAGCACCCTATGAAGCTTTCTTT. V gene TRBV18 combines with J gene TRBJ1-1, with no clear D. Trimming took 7 bases from V and 7 from J, leaving 22 bases between them. CDR1 and CDR2 (germline): KGHSH, LQKENI. This CDR3 region has 15 residues.

The CDR3 DNA sequence: TGTGCCAGCACCACGAGTATGGGTCTGTCGGGCCAGTCAGATACGCAGTATTTT. This codes for CASTTSMGLSGQSDTQYF. The genes are TRBV25-1 and TRBJ2-3; D gene unclear. The germline CDR1 and CDR2 sequences are MGHDK and SYGVNS. The length of the CDR3 is 18 residues. Trimming shortened V by 7 bases and J by 4 bases, and 27 bases separated the two germline ends.

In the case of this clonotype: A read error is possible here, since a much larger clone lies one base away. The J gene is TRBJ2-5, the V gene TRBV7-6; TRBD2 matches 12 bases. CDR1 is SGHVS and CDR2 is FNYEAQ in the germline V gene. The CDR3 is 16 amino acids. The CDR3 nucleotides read TGTACCAGCAGCTTAGGTGTACTAGCGGGAGGCGGGACCCAGTACTTC. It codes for CTSSLGVLAGGGTQYF.

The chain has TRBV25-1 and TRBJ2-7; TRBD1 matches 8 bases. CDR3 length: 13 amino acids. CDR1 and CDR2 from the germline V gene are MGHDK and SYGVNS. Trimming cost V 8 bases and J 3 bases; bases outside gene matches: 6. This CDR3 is CASGVGQVYEQYF. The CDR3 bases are TGTGCCAGCGGGGTGGGACAGGTCTACGAGCAGTACTTC.

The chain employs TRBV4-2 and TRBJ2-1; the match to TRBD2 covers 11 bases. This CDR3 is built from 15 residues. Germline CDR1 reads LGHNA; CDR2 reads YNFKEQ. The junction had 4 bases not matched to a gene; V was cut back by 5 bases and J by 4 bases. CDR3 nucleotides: TGTGCCAGCAGCTTGGGACTAGCGGAGTACAATGAGCAGTTCTTC. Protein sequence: CASSLGLAEYNEQFF.

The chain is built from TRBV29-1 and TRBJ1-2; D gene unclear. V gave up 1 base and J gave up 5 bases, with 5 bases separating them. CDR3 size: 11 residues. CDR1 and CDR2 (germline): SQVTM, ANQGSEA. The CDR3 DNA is TGCAGCGTTGAAGGCCGGTATGGCTACACCTTC. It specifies CSVEGRYGYTF.